This T cell receptor beta chain derives from a study of blood T cell repertoires in COVID-19 (dated by TCRdb to the early 2020s). With regard to the full study: Samples from collaborators originated in the United States, Italy and Spain and spanned both the acute and convalescent phases of COVID-19. The prospective study material was composed of cDNA or gDNA derived from T cells, B-cell-depleted T cells, or PBMCs. The dataset comprised deeply sampled blood TCRbeta repertoires from subjects exposed to, actively infected with, or recovered from COVID-19. A freely available public database, intended as a resource for researchers studying the immune response to SARS-CoV-2, is where the repertoires were released. The samples were drawn from two sources: the first 160 participants of the ongoing ImmuneRACE study, and 1,254 subjects contributed by 6 global collaborators. Sample metadata almost always included a de-identified subject ID, COVID-19 status, age in years and sex. HLA class I and class II types, where available, came from metadata supplied by the sample provider rather than from assay-based typing. The full study reports these points: Clinical and demographic metadata were provided uncurated, with the amount varying by source and participant.

TCRbeta CDR3 regions were amplified from genomic DNA using the immunoSEQ Assay, a bias-controlled multiplex PCR. In the authors' own workflow: Within the assay, amplification of reference gene primers was used to estimate how many nucleated cells each sample contained. To quantify the absolute abundance of each unique TCRbeta CDR3 rearrangement, sequence reads were collapsed and filtered. Productive Simpson clonality was computed per sample as the square root of Simpson's diversity index over productive rearrangements. The table comes from immuneACCESS by way of TCRdb, which keeps in-frame sequences with V and J called. Part of the clones is missing from these tables; in studies checked, under half for an unresolved V gene and the rest for unknown reasons. V, J and clone size are those of that table, while D and trimming were read from the DNA. The sample table holds 300,000 to 400,000 clones, of which around nine tenths were seen once. Under 3% of the sample is taken by the ten largest.

The germline V gene sets CDR1 to KGHSH and CDR2 to LQKENI. Reading from cysteine to phenylalanine, the CDR3 counts 15 amino acids. The CDR3 DNA has 45 bases and is translated from base 1. V is shortened by 5 bases, J by 6 bases, and the region joining them spans 16 bases. A remark on this clone: Its antigen target is currently unknown. No much larger clone is present one base from it, and per-base qualities are unavailable.

The collaborating institutions used their own protocols to collect whole blood in K2EDTA tubes. For TCRbeta analysis, collaborator samples were shipped as frozen whole blood, as isolated PBMCs, or as DNA extracted from either sample type. The clonotype originates from a human donor in a cohort sampled during active COVID-19. Material for sequencing was peripheral blood. The chain is encoded by TRBV18 joined to TRBJ1-4; the D segment cannot be called with confidence. The sequenced DNA: TGTGCCAGCTCAGTCTCTATAAACGGGGATGAAAAACTGTTTTTT. Translation gives CASSVSINGDEKLFF.